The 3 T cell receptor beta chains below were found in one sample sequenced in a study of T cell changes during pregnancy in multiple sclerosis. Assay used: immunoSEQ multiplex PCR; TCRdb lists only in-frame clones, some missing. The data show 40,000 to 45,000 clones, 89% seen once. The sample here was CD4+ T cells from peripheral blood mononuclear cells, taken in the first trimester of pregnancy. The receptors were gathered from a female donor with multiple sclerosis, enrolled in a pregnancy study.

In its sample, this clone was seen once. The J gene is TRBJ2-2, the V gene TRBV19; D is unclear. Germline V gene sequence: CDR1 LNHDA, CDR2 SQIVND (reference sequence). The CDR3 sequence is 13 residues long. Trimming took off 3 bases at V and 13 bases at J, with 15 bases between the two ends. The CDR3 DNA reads TGTGCCAGTAGTATCATTCCGCCGCCGGGGCTGTTTTTT. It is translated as CASSIIPPPGLFF.

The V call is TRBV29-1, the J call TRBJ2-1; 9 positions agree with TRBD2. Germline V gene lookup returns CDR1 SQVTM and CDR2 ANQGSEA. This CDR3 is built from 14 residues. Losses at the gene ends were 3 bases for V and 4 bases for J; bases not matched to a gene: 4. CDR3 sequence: CSVEPTSGYNEQFF. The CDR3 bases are TGCAGCGTTGAGCCGACTAGCGGTTACAATGAGCAGTTCTTC.

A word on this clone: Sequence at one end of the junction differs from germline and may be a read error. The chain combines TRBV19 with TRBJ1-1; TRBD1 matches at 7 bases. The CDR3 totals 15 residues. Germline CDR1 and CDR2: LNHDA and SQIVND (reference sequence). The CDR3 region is CASSPDDRVKTEAFF. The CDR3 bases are TGTGCCAGTAGTCCTGACGACAGGGTGAAGACTGAAGCTTTCTTT.